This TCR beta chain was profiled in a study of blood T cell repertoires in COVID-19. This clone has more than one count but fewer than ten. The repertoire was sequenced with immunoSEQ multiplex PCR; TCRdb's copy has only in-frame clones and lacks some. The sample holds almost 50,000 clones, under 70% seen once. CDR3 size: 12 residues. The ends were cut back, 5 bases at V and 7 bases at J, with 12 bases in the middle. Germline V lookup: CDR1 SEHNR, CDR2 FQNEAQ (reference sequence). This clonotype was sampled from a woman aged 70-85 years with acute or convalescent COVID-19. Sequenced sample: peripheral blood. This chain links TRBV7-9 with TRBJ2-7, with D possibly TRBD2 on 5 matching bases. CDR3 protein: CASSPNSGEQYF. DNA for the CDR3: TGTGCCAGCAGCCCCAACTCGGGAGAGCAGTACTTC.